Listed below are T cell receptor beta chains from one sample, sequenced in a study of blood T cell repertoires in COVID-19. Profiling relied on immunoSEQ multiplex PCR, and the TCRdb table lists in-frame clones only, not all of them. The sample has about 120,000 clones, roughly three quarters seen once. Sequenced material: peripheral blood. These TCRs come from a woman aged 80 or older with acute or convalescent COVID-19. The CDR3 runs from the conserved cysteine through the conserved F or W. The order of the fields is J gene, V gene, CDR3 protein.

>TRBJ1-1|TRBV30
CAWSQIDSLNTEAFF
>TRBJ2-7|TRBV6-6
CASSWTESYSYEQYF
>TRBJ1-2|TRBV28
CASSPTGGWGYTF
>TRBJ1-5|TRBV6-5
CASSPTGASNQPQHF
>TRBJ1-2|TRBV6-5
CASSTTLNYGYTF
>TRBJ1-1|TRBV7-2
CASSLRQATEAFF
>TRBJ2-5|TRBV10-3
CAISELQETQYF
>TRBJ2-1|TRBV6-5
CASRLVRTGGHEQFF
>TRBJ1-3|TRBV7-2
CASSLVAFSGNTIYF
>TRBJ2-1|TRBV24-1
CATSTGSDEQFF
>TRBJ1-2|TRBV11-1
CASSWGLNGYTF
>TRBJ1-1|TRBV19
CASSMTSTEAFF
>TRBJ1-2|TRBV19
CASSINSQGITGYTF
>TRBJ1-4|TRBV29-1
CSAGTVTNEKLFF
>TRBJ2-5|TRBV5-5
CASRKGAETQYF
>TRBJ1-2|TRBV6-5
CATGRGPNYGYTF
>TRBJ1-3|TRBV7-9
CASSLVAEGNTIYF
>TRBJ1-5|TRBV19
CASSGQSNQPQHF
>TRBJ2-1|TRBV11-3
CASSLTQNNEQFF
>TRBJ2-7|TRBV6-2/TRBV6-3
CASSYVGHEQYF
>TRBJ1-1|TRBV10-1
CASSEGAETEAFF
>TRBJ1-2|TRBV5-1
CASSLVASYGYTF
>TRBJ2-1|TRBV19
CASRLDRYGSNEQFF
>TRBJ2-3|TRBV20-1
CSASLPVTDTQYF
>TRBJ1-1|TRBV28
CASSLGTEAFF
>TRBJ1-1|TRBV10-3
CASSDAQGANTEAFF
>TRBJ1-5|TRBV30
CAWSWGQGGIQPQHF
>TRBJ2-5|TRBV3-1/TRBV3-2
CASSPRVSETQYF
>TRBJ2-1|TRBV3-1/TRBV3-2
CASNISGPYNEQFF
>TRBJ1-1|TRBV28
CASSPRINTEAFF
>TRBJ1-4|TRBV7-7
CASSLVAGTNEKLFF
>TRBJ2-3|TRBV11-2
CASSYSSGGLTDTQYF
>TRBJ1-1|TRBV28
CASSQQGNIGAFF
>TRBJ1-5|TRBV6-6
CASSSGQGWQPQHF
>TRBJ2-1|TRBV18
CASSLDRLSSYNEQFF
>TRBJ1-2|TRBV4-2
CASSQDRRKDRDGYTF
>TRBJ2-1|TRBV3-1/TRBV3-2
CARRRGGTSGGASDEQFF
>TRBJ2-7|TRBV7-9
CASSLGSGRSQRSSYEQYF
>TRBJ1-1|TRBV18
CASSPRQGTDTEAFF